One sample yielded the 29 T cell receptor beta chains listed below, sequenced in a study of T cell responses to AZD1222 COVID-19 vaccine. TCRdb's copy holds only in-frame clones and misses some; the assay was immunoSEQ multiplex PCR. The table includes about 130,000 clones, approximately 91% detected once. The sample was peripheral blood, taken 28 days after the second AZD1222 dose. These receptors were taken from an adult who received the AZD1222 COVID-19 vaccine.

This chain links TRBV11-2 with TRBJ2-7; D gene uncertain. This CDR3 is 13 amino acids long. Per germline, CDR1 SGHAT and CDR2 FQNNGV. V gave up 2 bases and J gave up 2 bases, with 7 bases separating them. In nucleotides, the CDR3 is TGTGCCAGCAGCTTATCACAGACCTACGAGCAGTACTTC. This translates into CASSLSQTYEQYF.

The gene calls are TRBV2 and TRBJ1-6; maybe TRBD1 (5 bases). Germline assignment: CDR1 SNHLY and CDR2 FYNNEI. The CDR3 spans 14 residues. Trimming shortened V by 8 bases and J by 4 bases, and 12 bases separated the two germline ends. CDR3 bases: TGTGCCAGCTGGGGGGTGGGGTATAATTCACCCCTCCACTTT. This translates into CASWGVGYNSPLHF.

The chain is built from TRBV30 and TRBJ1-6; a weak D match, TRBD1 (6 bases). CDR1 and CDR2 (germline): GTSNPN, SVGIG (reference sequence). V was trimmed by 3 bases and J by 4 bases, leaving 13 bases between them. The CDR3 contains 15 residues. DNA for the CDR3: TGTGCCTGGAGCTCAACAGGGACTTATAATTCACCCCTCCACTTT. It encodes CAWSSTGTYNSPLHF.

This chain connects TRBV28 to TRBJ2-7; 9 bases line up with TRBD1. The V gene's germline CDR1 is MDHEN and CDR2 SYDVKM. The CDR3 length is 15 residues. The V and J ends lost 6 bases and 3 bases, in that order; junction bases with no gene match: 9. DNA for the CDR3: TGTGCCAGCAGGCCCCCCGGACAGGGGATCTACGAGCAGTACTTC. Translation gives CASRPPGQGIYEQYF.

The chain combines TRBV7-9 with TRBJ1-2; the D is unclear. Trimming pared 3 bases from V and 4 bases from J, leaving 15 bases between. Germline V gene sequence: CDR1 SEHNR, CDR2 FQNEAQ (reference sequence). The CDR3 loop spans 15 amino acids. The CDR3 coding sequence is TGTGCCAGCAGCTTCCGGTTGGAGCCAACCTATGGCTACACCTTC. It yields the protein CASSFRLEPTYGYTF.

The chain links TRBV29-1 to TRBJ2-2; the match to TRBD2 covers 7 bases. Trimming took 4 bases from V and 5 from J; bases not matched to a gene: 10. Germline lookup yields CDR1 SQVTM and CDR2 ANQGSEA. This CDR3 region has 15 residues. The CDR3 region has the DNA TGCAGCGTTGCGTCCGCGGGAGTCCGGACCGGGGAGCTGTTTTTT. Protein product: CSVASAGVRTGELFF.

The chain has TRBV24-1 and TRBJ1-5, with D hard to call. Per germline, CDR1 KGHDR and CDR2 SFDVKD. Trimming took off 5 bases at V and 2 bases at J, with 15 bases between the two ends. This CDR3 comprises 16 residues. The CDR3 region is CATSAKVGAGNQPQHF. CDR3 coding DNA: TGTGCCACCAGTGCTAAGGTGGGCGCTGGCAATCAGCCCCAGCATTTT.

The CDR3 DNA reads TGTGCCAGCAGTTTATCGGGAGAGCGCTTTCCAAAAGATACGCAGTATTTT. It encodes CASSLSGERFPKDTQYF. V usage is TRBV27 and J usage is TRBJ2-3; D is possibly TRBD2 (5 bases). Germline V lookup: CDR1 MNHEY, CDR2 SMNVEV (reference sequence). With 0 bases removed from V and 5 bases from J, the gap between germline ends came to 18 bases. The length of the CDR3 is 17 residues.

The chain combines TRBV25-1 with TRBJ1-2; D gene uncertain. V dropped 4 bases and J dropped 8 bases, with 11 bases sitting between them. The CDR3 is 12 amino acids. Germline V gene sequence: CDR1 MGHDK, CDR2 SYGVNS. The CDR3 bases are TGTGCCAGCAGTGGAGGAGGGCAAGGCTACACCTTC. Its protein is CASSGGGQGYTF.

The genes are TRBV9 and TRBJ2-1; 10 positions agree with TRBD2. The CDR3 covers 16 residues. J lost 4 bases, V lost 2 bases, and 6 bases had no gene match. The germline gives CDR1 SGDLS, CDR2 YYNGEE. CDR3 region: CASSVSMTSGYNEQFF. The CDR3 DNA sequence: TGTGCCAGCAGCGTGAGCATGACTAGCGGGTACAATGAGCAGTTCTTC.

This clone was counted once. The V gene is TRBV5-6, the J gene TRBJ2-3, with D maybe TRBD1 (5 bases). The germline gives CDR1 SGHDT, CDR2 YYEEEE. This CDR3 has 15 amino acids. V was shortened by 2 bases and J by 2 bases, with 12 bases between the two germline ends. CDR3 nucleotides: TGTGCCAGCAGCTTCTATCAGACAGCCACAGATACGCAGTATTTT. Its protein product is CASSFYQTATDTQYF.

The chain combines TRBV28 with TRBJ2-5; D is perhaps TRBD1 or TRBD2 (6 bases each). Germline CDR1 MDHEN, CDR2 SYDVKM. The CDR3 has 14 amino acids. The V end was cut by 0 bases, the J end by 5 bases, with 10 bases between. CDR3 nucleotide sequence: TGTGCCAGCAGTTTATGGGGGGGCGGGGAGACCCAGTACTTC. It encodes CASSLWGGGETQYF.

V is TRBV2 and J is TRBJ1-1; D is unresolved. CDR3 size: 12 residues. Germline CDR1 is SNHLY and CDR2 is FYNNEI. The V gene lost 5 bases and the J gene lost 7 bases, with 11 bases spanning the gap. The CDR3, as DNA: TGTGCCAGCAGTTTCGAACGGTTTGAAGCTTTCTTT. Translated, it gives CASSFERFEAFF.

The V and J genes are TRBV6-7 and TRBJ1-5; no clear D. TRBV6-7 is designated an ORF whose function remains uncertain. The CDR3 runs 12 residues. V lost 10 bases and J lost 0, with 7 bases in between. For the CDR3, the DNA is TGTGCCATAGGACCTAGCAATCAGCCCCAGCATTTT. Protein product: CAIGPSNQPQHF.

In nucleotides, the CDR3 is TGTGCCAGCAGCCAAGGCCTAGCGGATACGCAGTATTTT. This codes for CASSQGLADTQYF. J is TRBJ2-3 and V is TRBV4-2; weak D call: TRBD2 (6 bases). Germline CDR1 reads LGHNA; CDR2 reads YNFKEQ. Trimming removed 1 base from V and 6 bases from J, with 8 bases in between. There are 13 residues in the CDR3.

The chain links TRBV11-2 to TRBJ1-1; 8 positions match TRBD1. Losses at the gene ends were 6 bases for V and 3 bases for J; bases not matched to a gene: 12. The germline V gene has CDR1 SGHAT and CDR2 FQNNGV. The CDR3 consists of 16 residues. The CDR3 coding sequence is TGTGCCAGCAGAAAAGACAGGGGTATAAGGGACACTGAAGCTTTCTTT. Translated, it gives CASRKDRGIRDTEAFF.

The sample holds one count of this clone. The chain joins TRBV7-2 to TRBJ2-7; D gene ambiguous. CDR3 size: 12 residues. The V end was cut by 3 bases, the J end by 2 bases, with 5 bases between. Germline V lookup: CDR1 SGHTA, CDR2 FQGNSA. The CDR3 DNA sequence: TGTGCCAGCAGCTTTTACGCCTACGAGCAGTACTTC. Amino acids: CASSFYAYEQYF.

This clone was detected once. The CDR3 DNA follows: TGCAGCGTTGAAGAGCCCGGGTCTGAAGCTTTCTTT. Amino acids: CSVEEPGSEAFF. The chain has TRBV29-1 and TRBJ1-1; D ambiguous. V was trimmed by 0 bases and J by 6 bases, leaving 8 bases between them. CDR1 and CDR2 from the germline V gene are SQVTM and ANQGSEA. The CDR3 runs to 12 residues.

J is TRBJ1-1 and V is TRBV6-5; D is undetermined. The CDR3 has 15 amino acids. The V and J ends lost 1 base and 1 base respectively, with 10 bases between them. Germline loops: CDR1 MNHEY, CDR2 SVGAGI. The CDR3 sequence: CASSYYYGKNTEAFF. DNA for the CDR3: TGTGCCAGCAGTTACTATTACGGGAAGAACACTGAAGCTTTCTTT.

V usage is TRBV19 and J usage is TRBJ2-1; TRBD2 agrees at 11 bases. CDR3 length equals 15 residues. Unmatched junction bases numbered 8, after V lost 5 bases and J lost 8 bases. CDR1 LNHDA and CDR2 SQIVND come from the germline V gene (reference sequence). This CDR3 is CASSLLAGDLDEQFF. CDR3 DNA sequence: TGTGCCAGTAGTCTACTAGCGGGAGATCTGGATGAGCAGTTCTTC.

The chain combines TRBV12-5 with TRBJ2-2, with TRBD1 matching 11 bases. Losses at the gene ends were 3 bases for V and 6 bases for J; bases not matched to a gene: 9. This CDR3 has 17 residues. Germline V gives CDR1 LGHNT, CDR2 FRNRAP. The CDR3 here is CASGFVRDRGKAGELFF. The CDR3 nucleotides read TGTGCTAGTGGTTTCGTCCGGGACAGGGGGAAGGCCGGGGAGCTGTTTTTT.

The chain recombines TRBV7-9 with TRBJ2-1; 11 bases line up with TRBD2. CDR1 is SEHNR, CDR2 FQNEAQ, per germline (reference sequence). This CDR3 has 16 amino acids. V gave up 5 bases and J gave up 8 bases; unmatched junction bases: 11. CDR3 amino acids: CASSPPLAGALDEQFF. The CDR3 nucleotides read TGTGCCAGCAGCCCCCCACTAGCGGGAGCTTTAGATGAGCAGTTCTTC.

This chain joins TRBV9 and TRBJ2-4; possible D gene TRBD2, 6 bases. Trimming stripped 0 bases from V and 1 base from J, with 11 bases between. Looked up from germline, CDR1 is SGDLS and CDR2 is YYNGEE. CDR3 length: 16 amino acids. The CDR3 here is CASSVGSGVAKNIQYF. The DNA of the CDR3 is TGTGCCAGCAGCGTAGGATCGGGGGTGGCCAAAAACATTCAGTACTTC.

The V call is TRBV25-1, the J call TRBJ1-4, with 7 positions matching TRBD1. Germline loops: CDR1 MGHDK, CDR2 SYGVNS. The CDR3 totals 17 residues. Unmatched junction bases numbered 11, after V lost 0 bases and J lost 7 bases. The DNA for the CDR3 is TGTGCCAGCAGTGAATATCTCCGGGCAGGGGGGATTGAAAAACTGTTTTTT. Its protein product is CASSEYLRAGGIEKLFF. The variable domain in full, completed from reference TRBV25-1 and TRBJ1-4, reads EADIYQTPRYLVIGTGKKITLECSQTMGHDKMYWYQQDPGMELHLIHYSYGVNSTEKGDLSSESTVSRIRTEHFPLTLESARPSHTSQYLCASSEYLRAGGIEKLFFGSGTQLSVL.

This clone showed up just once. The CDR3 loop reads CASSLAQFAGELFF. The CDR3 DNA reads as TGTGCCAGCAGCTTAGCGCAGTTCGCCGGGGAGCTGTTTTTT. This sequence joins TRBV11-1 and TRBJ2-2; D remains ambiguous. V dropped 0 bases and J dropped 6 bases, with 8 bases sitting between them. From germline, CDR1 is SGHAT and CDR2 FQDESV (reference sequence). This CDR3 comprises 14 residues.

This clone was seen just once. This chain uses TRBV2 with TRBJ1-2; a possible D gene is TRBD1 (6 bases). Trimming stripped 1 base from V and 4 bases from J, with 10 bases between. The germline V gene encodes CDR1 SNHLY and CDR2 FYNNEI. The CDR3 has 14 residues. This chain's CDR3 is CASSEGQALYGYTF. CDR3 nucleotide sequence: TGTGCCAGCAGTGAAGGACAGGCGCTCTATGGCTACACCTTC.

V usage is TRBV6-1 and J usage is TRBJ2-4, with a weak D call TRBD1 (5 bases). The germline V and J ends were trimmed by 1 base and 1 base, with 11 bases remaining between them. In germline, CDR1 is MNHNS, CDR2 SASEGT. The CDR3 is made up of 16 amino acids. CDR3 coding DNA: TGTGCCAGCAGTGAAGGTGGGGCGAGGGCCAAAAACATTCAGTACTTC. Translating it yields CASSEGGARAKNIQYF.

V usage is TRBV6-5 and J usage is TRBJ2-7; TRBD1 matches 10 bases. V lost 7 bases to trimming and J lost 4 bases; unmatched junction nucleotides: 10. Germline-derived CDR1 and CDR2 are MNHEY and SVGAGI. The CDR3 sequence is 15 residues long. In DNA, the CDR3 is TGTGCCAGCACCGAAACCGGGACAGGGGTTTACGAGCAGTACTTC. Amino acids: CASTETGTGVYEQYF.

A few counts support this clone. The rearrangement links TRBV28 to TRBJ1-4, with D possibly TRBD1 on 6 matching bases. The V end lost 3 bases, the J end lost 6 bases, and 14 bases lay between the germline ends. The CDR3 spans 15 residues. Germline V gene data show CDR1 as MDHEN and CDR2 as SYDVKM. The CDR3 nucleotides are TGTGCCAGCAGTTTCATCGGCAGGGGTGATGAAAAACTGTTTTTT. This codes for CASSFIGRGDEKLFF.